The rows below give T cell receptor beta chains drawn from one sample of a study of blood T cell repertoires in COVID-19. Profiled with immunoSEQ multiplex PCR; TCRdb holds only in-frame clones, not every one. Of under 200,000 clones listed, about 86% are singletons. What was sequenced was peripheral blood. Every receptor here comes from a man aged 60 to 69 with acute or convalescent COVID-19. CDR3s include the opening cysteine and the closing phenylalanine or tryptophan. A D gene is named only where the DNA matches it firmly. Size values are once, few and many counts, or a class for expanded clones, and some rows have none.

len,abundance,v_gene,d_gene,j_gene,CDR3aa,CDR3nt
17,NA,TRBV6-6,TRBD1,TRBJ2-4,CASSPLTTGLAKNIQYF,TGTGCCAGCAGTCCCCTTACGACAGGGCTAGCCAAAAACATTCAGTACTTC
15,NA,TRBV6-6,TRBD1,TRBJ2-7,CASSFTATGGHEQYF,TGTGCCAGCAGTTTCACCGCCACAGGGGGCCACGAGCAGTACTTC
16,NA,TRBV5-1,TRBD2,TRBJ2-2,CASSLWTSGRAGELFF,TGCGCCAGCAGCTTGTGGACTAGCGGGAGAGCCGGGGAGCTGTTTTTT
15,NA,TRBV7-9,TRBD1,TRBJ1-4,CASSFRTGGGEKLFF,TGTGCCAGCAGCTTTCGGACAGGGGGAGGTGAAAAACTGTTTTTT
16,NA,TRBV2,TRBD2,TRBJ2-7,CASSGLVSSGIGEQYF,TGTGCCAGCAGTGGATTGGTCAGTAGCGGGATCGGCGAGCAGTACTTC
13,once,TRBV24-1,NA,TRBJ1-2,CATSEGANYGYTF,TGTGCCACCAGTGAAGGGGCTAACTATGGCTACACCTTC
14,NA,TRBV3-1/TRBV3-2,TRBD1,TRBJ1-3,CASSPRDRGNTIYF,TGTGCCAGCAGCCCGCGGGACAGAGGAAACACCATATATTTT
15,NA,TRBV4-1,TRBD1,TRBJ1-2,CASSQPQGTVYGYTF,TGCGCCAGCAGCCAACCTCAGGGGACAGTCTATGGCTACACCTTC
15,NA,TRBV3-1/TRBV3-2,TRBD1,TRBJ1-2,CASSQDRTSNYGYTF,TGTGCCAGCAGCCAGGACAGGACATCTAACTATGGCTACACCTTC
16,NA,TRBV5-1,NA,TRBJ1-4,CASSQRGRETNEKLFF,TGCGCCAGCAGCCAACGGGGGAGAGAAACTAATGAAAAACTGTTTTTT
14,NA,TRBV5-1,TRBD1,TRBJ1-4,CASKGQGTNEKLFF,TGCGCCAGCAAGGGACAGGGAACTAATGAAAAACTGTTTTTT
17,NA,TRBV7-8,TRBD1,TRBJ1-1,CASSLDIKQGASTEAFF,TGTGCCAGCAGCTTGGACATTAAACAGGGGGCTTCAACTGAAGCTTTCTTT
17,NA,TRBV28,TRBD1,TRBJ1-1,CASSFRPYRGKWTEAFF,TGTGCCAGCAGTTTCCGCCCTTACAGGGGGAAATGGACTGAAGCTTTCTTT
14,NA,TRBV28,TRBD1,TRBJ2-7,CASSPGQADYEQYF,TGTGCCAGCAGCCCCGGACAGGCGGACTACGAGCAGTACTTC
15,once,TRBV28,NA,TRBJ1-3,CASSLMDNSGNTIYF,TGTGCCAGCAGTTTAATGGACAACTCTGGAAACACCATATATTTT
14,NA,TRBV9,NA,TRBJ2-3,CASSVTGLADTQYF,TGTGCCAGCAGCGTCACAGGGCTCGCAGATACGCAGTATTTT
14,NA,TRBV30,TRBD2,TRBJ2-7,CASQTSGRTREQYF,TGTGCCTCCCAGACTAGCGGGAGAACCCGCGAGCAGTACTTC
15,NA,TRBV27,NA,TRBJ2-2,CASSERGRDTGELFF,TGTGCCAGCAGCGAACGGGGAAGGGACACCGGGGAGCTGTTTTTT
12,NA,TRBV12-3/TRBV12-4,NA,TRBJ2-1,CASSLVPGESFF,TGTGCCAGCAGTTTAGTCCCAGGCGAGTCGTTCTTC
12,NA,TRBV19,NA,TRBJ1-1,CASRQGSTEAFF,TGTGCATCGCGGCAGGGCAGCACTGAAGCTTTCTTT
14,NA,TRBV28,NA,TRBJ2-7,CASSHTEESYEQYF,TGTGCCAGCAGTCACACCGAGGAGTCCTACGAGCAGTACTTC
13,NA,TRBV10-2,TRBD1,TRBJ2-1,CASRRTGDNEQFF,TGCGCCAGCAGACGGACAGGGGACAATGAGCAGTTCTTC